These 23 T cell receptor beta chains were sequenced from one sample in a study of blood T cell repertoires in COVID-19. Assay used: immunoSEQ multiplex PCR; TCRdb lists only in-frame clones, some missing. The data show about 180,000 clones, 70% to 90% seen once. Sequences were obtained from peripheral blood. These receptors came from a man aged 50 or older with active or convalescent COVID-19.

The chain carries TRBV4-1 and TRBJ1-4, with 9 bases that match TRBD1. Germline-derived CDR1 and CDR2 are MGHRA and YSYEKL. This CDR3 spans 14 amino acids. The V gene end was trimmed by 3 bases and the J gene end by 7 bases; junction bases not matched to a gene: 3. The CDR3 region has the DNA TGCGCCAGCAGCCACCGGGACAGGGCTGAAAAACTGTTTTTT. Amino acids: CASSHRDRAEKLFF.

The chain is built from TRBV7-6 and TRBJ2-1; 9 bases fit TRBD2. The CDR3 has 16 residues. CDR1 SGHVS and CDR2 FNYEAQ come from the germline V gene. Unmatched junction bases numbered 7, after V lost 5 bases and J lost 2 bases. CDR3 region: CASSLAGTSTYNEQFF. The CDR3 coding sequence is TGTGCCAGCAGCCTCGCCGGGACTAGCACCTACAATGAGCAGTTCTTC.

V gene TRBV6-6 combines with J gene TRBJ2-1, with TRBD1 identical over 10 bases. The CDR3 length is 16 residues. Trimming at V came to 4 bases and at J to 6 bases, leaving 9 bases not matched to a gene. Germline values: CDR1 MNHNY, CDR2 SVGAGI (reference sequence). The CDR3: CASSSLLGTGANEQFF. CDR3 nucleotides: TGTGCCAGCAGTTCCCTCCTCGGGACAGGGGCCAATGAGCAGTTCTTC.

The chain employs TRBV6-1 and TRBJ1-3; 8 bases are a match to TRBD1. This CDR3 comprises 14 residues. CDR1 is MNHNS and CDR2 is SASEGT in the germline V gene. V was clipped by 3 bases and J by 4 bases; unmatched bases: 2. The CDR3 protein is CASSDPGGGNTIYF. CDR3 nucleotides: TGTGCCAGCAGTGACCCAGGGGGCGGAAACACCATATATTTT.

The chain joins TRBV29-1 to TRBJ2-7; 10 nucleotides match TRBD1. The CDR3 runs to 15 residues. V gave up 6 bases and J gave up 4 bases; unmatched junction bases: 12. The germline V gene encodes CDR1 SQVTM and CDR2 ANQGSEA. Here the CDR3 DNA reads TGCAGCGTCCCGGGTGTGACAGGGGGCGGGTACGAGCAGTACTTC. It translates to CSVPGVTGGGYEQYF.

This chain uses TRBV7-7 with TRBJ1-3; 10 bases are shared with TRBD1. V was clipped by 5 bases and J by 4 bases; unmatched bases: 5. The CDR3 has 15 amino acids. CDR1 is SSHAT, CDR2 FNYEAQ, per germline (reference sequence). CDR3 coding DNA: TGTGCCAGCAGCGCCGGGACAGGGGTAGGAAACACCATATATTTT. Translated: CASSAGTGVGNTIYF. The complete variable domain, with remaining parts taken from reference TRBV7-7 and TRBJ1-3, reads GAGVSQSPRYKVTKRGQDVTLRCDPISSHATLYWYQQALGQGPEFLTYFNYEAQPDKSGLPSDRFSAERPEGSISTLTIQRTEQRDSAMYRCASSAGTGVGNTIYFGEGSWLTVV.

The genes are TRBV18 and TRBJ2-7, with D unresolved. Trimming removed 2 bases at V and 0 bases at J, with 14 bases between. Germline V lookup: CDR1 KGHSH, CDR2 LQKENI. This CDR3 is built from 16 residues. The CDR3 nucleotides read TGTGCCAGCTCACCATTGTCCATTCTGAGCTCCTACGAGCAGTACTTC. It translates to CASSPLSILSSYEQYF.

Comments on this clone: Other DNA sequences in this specimen translate into the identical CDR3. The DNA of the CDR3 is TGTGCCAGCAGTGAAGGACAGGGCAGGACAGATACGCAGTATTTT. This translates into CASSEGQGRTDTQYF. V is TRBV25-1 and J is TRBJ2-3; the match to TRBD1 covers 8 bases. The ends lost 2 bases at V and 3 bases at J; junction bases unmatched: 4. The CDR3 has 15 residues. CDR1 is MGHDK and CDR2 is SYGVNS in the germline V gene.

The gene calls are TRBV11-1 and TRBJ2-7; 13 positions agree with TRBD2. The CDR3 extends over 15 amino acids. Unmatched junction bases numbered 5, after V lost 3 bases and J lost 6 bases. Germline V CDR1 and CDR2: SGHAT, FQDESV (reference sequence). CDR3 sequence (DNA): TGTGCCAGCAGCTTCCCGGGACTAGCGGGGATCGAGCAGTACTTC. It translates to CASSFPGLAGIEQYF.

The CDR3, as DNA: TGTGCCAGCAGCCAAACGGGGGGCCATGGCTACACCTTC. Translating it yields CASSQTGGHGYTF. V is TRBV11-3 and J is TRBJ1-2, with TRBD1 as a possible D gene (6 bases). In germline, CDR1 is SGHNT, CDR2 YENEEA. The CDR3 spans 13 residues. V gave up 5 bases and J gave up 6 bases, with 13 bases separating them.

The chain uses TRBV19 and TRBJ1-2; the match to TRBD1 covers 9 bases. Per the germline V gene, CDR1 is LNHDA and CDR2 is SQIVND (reference sequence). This CDR3 contains 16 residues. The V gene end was trimmed by 6 bases and the J gene end by 1 base; junction bases not matched to a gene: 9. The CDR3: CASRSGTGPINYGYTF. The CDR3 region has the DNA TGTGCCAGTAGGTCCGGGACAGGGCCTATTAACTATGGCTACACCTTC.

This clone was detected once. This chain uses TRBV7-9 with TRBJ2-2; 7 bases agree with TRBD2. CDR1 and CDR2 from the germline V gene are SEHNR and FQNEAQ (reference sequence). Unmatched junction bases numbered 4, after V lost 6 bases and J lost 0 bases. The CDR3 is 15 residues long. The DNA of the CDR3 is TGTGCCAGCAGTACAGCGGGAACGAACACCGGGGAGCTGTTTTTT. It codes for CASSTAGTNTGELFF.

V usage is TRBV5-5 and J usage is TRBJ2-7; a weak D match, TRBD2 (6 bases). The CDR3 totals 15 residues. V shed 0 bases and J shed 5 bases, with 15 bases lying between them. Germline V gene sequence: CDR1 SGHKS, CDR2 YYEKEE (reference sequence). CDR3 in DNA: TGTGCCAGCAGCTTGGAGGGGCTAGCGTATCACGAGCAGTACTTC. Amino acid sequence: CASSLEGLAYHEQYF.

The DNA for the CDR3 is TGTGCCAGCAGCCAAGATAGGGTAGGGACAGGGGGCTGGAACACTGAAGCTTTCTTT. It yields the protein CASSQDRVGTGGWNTEAFF. V usage is TRBV3-1 (or the pseudogene TRBV3-2) and J usage is TRBJ1-1; TRBD1 matches 12 bases. Germline CDR1 LGHDT, CDR2 YNNKEL (reference sequence). This CDR3 has 19 residues. With V trimmed by 0 bases and J by 1 base, 9 bases remained unmatched.

The genes are TRBV24-1 and TRBJ2-7; D remains ambiguous. Trimming shortened V by 4 bases and J by 3 bases, and 6 bases separated the two germline ends. Germline-derived CDR1 and CDR2 are KGHDR and SFDVKD. The CDR3 consists of 12 residues. The CDR3 DNA follows: TGTGCCACCAGTGACAGTTTCTACGAGCAGTACTTC. It encodes CATSDSFYEQYF.

The rearrangement joins TRBV5-4 to TRBJ1-1; D not certain. Germline-derived CDR1 and CDR2 are SGHNT and YYREEE (reference sequence). The CDR3 sequence is 14 residues long. The ends were cut back, 2 bases at V and 0 bases at J, with 8 bases in the middle. For the CDR3, the DNA is TGTGCCAGCAGCTTTTCCAGAATGAACACTGAAGCTTTCTTT. This gives the protein CASSFSRMNTEAFF.

The V gene is TRBV27, the J gene TRBJ1-3; D not resolved. The CDR3 spans 13 residues. V lost 0 bases to trimming and J lost 5 bases, with 5 bases between them. From germline, CDR1 is MNHEY and CDR2 SMNVEV (reference sequence). The CDR3 DNA reads as TGTGCCAGCAGTTTATCCTCCCGAAACACCATATATTTT. Residues: CASSLSSRNTIYF.

The chain joins TRBV6-2 or TRBV6-3 to TRBJ2-5; TRBD1 matches at 7 bases. The length of the CDR3 is 12 residues. Germline-derived CDR1 and CDR2 are MNHEY and SVGEGT. Trimming cost V 6 bases and J 5 bases; bases outside gene matches: 3. CDR3 DNA: TGTGCCAGCAGCAGACAGGGTGAGACCCAGTACTTC. Translated: CASSRQGETQYF.

The chain links TRBV27 to TRBJ1-2; D remains ambiguous. This CDR3 region has 17 residues. V was shortened by 2 bases and J by 4 bases, with 20 bases between the two germline ends. Looked up from germline, CDR1 is MNHEY and CDR2 is SMNVEV (reference sequence). CDR3 region: CASSLSFRDGDSYGYTF. CDR3 nucleotide sequence: TGTGCCAGCAGTTTAAGCTTTCGAGACGGGGATTCCTATGGCTACACCTTC.

The chain links TRBV11-1 to TRBJ2-5; 10 bases fit TRBD2. Losses at the gene ends were 3 bases for V and 4 bases for J; bases not matched to a gene: 8. CDR3 length: 16 amino acids. In germline, CDR1 is SGHAT, CDR2 FQDESV (reference sequence). CDR3 region: CASSLKRTSGPETQYF. In DNA form, the CDR3 reads TGTGCCAGCAGCTTGAAAAGGACTAGCGGTCCAGAGACCCAGTACTTC.

The chain's CDR3 is CASSKGPGVGKNNEQFF. For the CDR3, the DNA is TGTGCCAGCAGCAAAGGACCTGGAGTTGGAAAAAACAATGAGCAGTTCTTC. The genes are TRBV21-1 and TRBJ2-1; the table's D call of TRBD2 was not tested on the DNA. TRBV21-1 counts as a pseudogene. The CDR3 covers 17 residues.

As for this clone: One end of the junction varies from germline; a read error may be responsible. The rearrangement uses TRBV5-6 and TRBJ2-7, with TRBD1 identical over 7 bases. The CDR3 has 13 amino acids. The germline CDR1 and CDR2 sequences are SGHDT and YYEEEE. CDR3 bases: TGTGCCAGCAGATTGGGACAGAGCTACGAGCAGTACTTC. Its protein is CASRLGQSYEQYF.

This clone was recorded once. This sequence joins TRBV19 and TRBJ1-6, with 8 bases identical to TRBD1. The germline V gene has CDR1 LNHDA and CDR2 SQIVND (reference sequence). This CDR3 region has 14 residues. V shed 4 bases, J shed 8 bases, and the junction held 4 bases outside the gene matches. CDR3: CASSTGGVYSPLHF. The CDR3 region has the DNA TGTGCCAGTAGTACAGGGGGCGTTTATTCACCCCTCCACTTT.